One sample yielded the 7 T cell receptor beta chains listed below, sequenced in a study of a mutant IDH1 vaccine in newly diagnosed glioma. The antigens for these receptors are not known. The time point here: week 35, safety follow-up. Doses comprised 300 ug of mutant IDH1 20-mer peptide each, plus topical imiquimod. The table came from immunoSEQ multiplex PCR; TCRdb's copy has only in-frame clones and leaves some out. The repertoire holds around 31,000 clones, around 80% seen once, with around 10% in the top ten. Specimen: PBMCs, collected from a glioma patient whose treatment included an IDH1 peptide vaccine. The receptor source for this set is a woman aged 35 to 49 with glioma.

The chain is built from TRBV5-4 and TRBJ1-6, with TRBD1 as a possible D gene (5 bases). Looked up from germline, CDR1 is SGHNT and CDR2 is YYREEE (reference sequence). The CDR3 contains 14 residues. Trimming shortened V by 1 base and J by 7 bases, and 9 bases separated the two germline ends. The CDR3 spells CASSLQGGNSPLHF. The CDR3 DNA follows: TGTGCCAGCAGCTTGCAGGGAGGGAATTCACCCCTCCACTTT.

The rearrangement joins TRBV9 to TRBJ1-1; D gene uncertain. V was shortened by 3 bases and J by 5 bases, with 11 bases between the two germline ends. This CDR3 comprises 13 residues. Per the germline V gene, CDR1 is SGDLS and CDR2 is YYNGEE. The CDR3 coding sequence is TGTGCCAGCAGCGCCCAGGTCGGTACTGAAGCTTTCTTT. This translates into CASSAQVGTEAFF.

The CDR3 nucleotides read TGTGCCAGCAGAAGGGAACCGAATCTGGGCACAGATACGCAGTATTTT. This gives the protein CASRREPNLGTDTQYF. The V gene is TRBV11-1, the J gene TRBJ2-3; D is uncertain. Per germline, CDR1 SGHAT and CDR2 FQDESV (reference sequence). This CDR3 has 16 residues. V shed 6 bases and J shed 1 base, with 17 bases lying between them.

The V and J genes are TRBV4-1 and TRBJ2-3; TRBD2 aligns across 7 bases. The junction had 1 base not matched to a gene; V was cut back by 4 bases and J by 0 bases. This CDR3 is 14 amino acids long. Germline CDR1 is MGHRA and CDR2 is YSYEKL. CDR3 residues: CASSPSGSTDTQYF. In DNA, the CDR3 is TGCGCCAGCAGCCCTAGCGGCAGCACAGATACGCAGTATTTT.

This rearrangement joins TRBV4-3 to TRBJ2-5; unclear D gene. Trimming stripped 1 base from V and 5 bases from J, with 17 bases between. Per germline, CDR1 LGHNA and CDR2 YSLEER. The CDR3 is 16 amino acids. As DNA, the CDR3 is TGCGCCAGCAGCCAAGCCAATCCCGCCCTCGGGGAGACCCAGTACTTC. Translated: CASSQANPALGETQYF.

This clone was counted once. At one of its ends the junction is not consistent with the germline gene, which may arise from a read error. The chain has TRBV7-7 and TRBJ1-1, with D possibly being TRBD1 (6 bases). Germline values: CDR1 SSHAT, CDR2 FNYEAQ (reference sequence). This CDR3 spans 16 amino acids. The CDR3 loop reads CASSLGGPVHRPEAFF. The CDR3 nucleotides are TGTGCTAGCAGCTTAGGGGGACCCGTCCACAGGCCTGAAGCTTTCTTT. The full variable domain, completed using reference TRBV7-7 and TRBJ1-1, is GAGVSQSPRYKVTKRGQDVTLRCDPISSHATLYWYQQALGQGPEFLTYFNYEAQPDKSGLPSDRFSAERPEGSISTLTIQRTEQRDSAMYRCASSLGGPVHRPEAFFGQGTRLTVV.

The chain uses TRBV15 and TRBJ2-1, with unresolved D. V was pared by 4 bases and J by 6 bases, with 7 bases between. The CDR3 runs 12 residues. CDR1 and CDR2 from the germline V gene are LNHNV and YYDKDF (reference sequence). CDR3 in amino acids: CATSILSNEQFF. The CDR3 coding sequence is TGTGCCACCAGCATACTGAGCAATGAGCAGTTCTTC.